These 22 T cell receptor beta chains were all obtained from the same sample, sequenced in a study of T cells after yellow fever vaccination. TCRdb ran MiXCR on the 5' RACE reads and lists one entry per CDR3 protein. The table records about 360,000 distinct CDR3 sequences, 6% to 8% of them present only once. The source was PBMCs, collected 5 days after the yellow fever booster vaccination. These receptors were taken from a man aged 30 to 39 who received the YFV17D yellow fever vaccine.

Ten or more counts support this clonotype. The genes are TRBV7-2 and TRBJ1-5; 7 nucleotides line up with TRBD1. Germline values: CDR1 SGHTA, CDR2 FQGNSA. V was pared by 0 bases and J by 7 bases, with 6 bases of the junction left unmatched. This CDR3 has 15 residues. The CDR3 DNA reads TGTGCCAGCAGCTTAGCAGGGGGCCCCGGACAGCCCCAGCATTTT. It is translated as CASSLAGGPGQPQHF.

The CDR3 DNA sequence: TGTGCCAGCAGCCCAGAGCCGGGTCGGACTGAAGCTTTCTTT. It yields the protein CASSPEPGRTEAFF. This chain connects TRBV7-2 to TRBJ1-1; D is undetermined. Germline CDR1 is SGHTA and CDR2 is FQGNSA. The CDR3 has 14 residues. Trimming took off 5 bases at V and 5 bases at J, with 15 bases between the two ends.

CDR3 loop: CASSPVTSYEQYF. DNA for the CDR3: TGTGCCAGCTCACCGGTTACCTCCTACGAGCAGTACTTC. This rearrangement joins TRBV18 to TRBJ2-7; no clear D. The germline V and J ends were trimmed by 3 bases and 0 bases, with 6 bases remaining between them. The CDR3 is 13 residues long. CDR1 is KGHSH and CDR2 is LQKENI in the germline V gene.

This clonotype has only a few counts. The chain couples TRBV24-1 to TRBJ2-3; 7 positions agree with TRBD2. Germline V gives CDR1 KGHDR, CDR2 SFDVKD. The V segment lost 5 bases and the J segment 4 bases; nucleotides outside the gene matches: 14. The CDR3 has 17 residues. This CDR3 is CATSAPWGGSTPDTQYF. CDR3 nucleotide sequence: TGTGCCACCAGTGCCCCTTGGGGCGGGAGCACCCCAGATACGCAGTATTTT.

This clonotype was counted many times. This chain uses TRBV7-9 with TRBJ2-5; tentative D call: TRBD1 (5 bases). Germline lookup yields CDR1 SEHNR and CDR2 FQNEAQ (reference sequence). CDR3 length equals 10 residues. Trimming stripped 7 bases from V and 5 bases from J, with 5 bases between. DNA of the CDR3: TGTGCCAGCAAGGGGGAGACCCAGTACTTC. Translating gives CASKGETQYF.

In this sample, this clonotype turned up many times. V and J are TRBV7-8 and TRBJ2-5; no firm D call. The germline V gene has CDR1 SGHVS and CDR2 FQNEAQ. V lost 8 bases and J lost 4, with 8 bases in between. CDR3 length: 11 residues. The CDR3 DNA reads TGTGCCAGCCCACGAGTAGAGACCCAGTACTTC. This sequence encodes CASPRVETQYF.

The gene calls are TRBV24-1 and TRBJ2-2; perhaps TRBD1 as D (5 bases). Germline CDR1 KGHDR, CDR2 SFDVKD. The CDR3 runs to 13 residues. Trimming pared 8 bases from V and 1 base from J, leaving 7 bases between. CDR3 in amino acids: CATKQENTGELFF. Here the CDR3 DNA reads TGTGCCACCAAACAGGAGAACACCGGGGAGCTGTTTTTT.

There are a few counts of this clonotype. The DNA of the CDR3 is TGTGCCAGCAGTCGGACAGGGGAATGGGCGCGATCTTCACCCCTCCACTTT. Amino acid sequence: CASSRTGEWARSSPLHF. The chain is built from TRBV28 and TRBJ1-6; 9 positions agree with TRBD1. CDR1 is MDHEN and CDR2 is SYDVKM in the germline V gene. V was clipped by 5 bases and J by 9 bases; unmatched bases: 14. The CDR3 loop spans 17 amino acids.

At least ten counts were recorded for this clonotype. The chain carries TRBV6-6 and TRBJ2-7; D ambiguous. V shed 4 bases and J shed 6 bases, with 13 bases lying between them. Germline CDR1 reads MNHNY; CDR2 reads SVGAGI (reference sequence). This CDR3 region has 13 residues. The CDR3 bases are TGTGCCAGCAGTTCCCATCGTTACCGCGAGCAGTACTTC. This translates into CASSSHRYREQYF.

The table lists this clonotype with many counts. The V gene is TRBV6-5, the J gene TRBJ2-7, with D tentatively TRBD2 (5 bases). The CDR3 has 16 residues. V lost 0 bases, J lost 3 bases, and 15 bases lay in between. Germline V CDR1 and CDR2: MNHEY, SVGAGI. The CDR3 nucleotides read TGTGCCAGCAGTTACTCGACCCAGCCGGCGGGCTACGAGCAGTACTTC. Translating it yields CASSYSTQPAGYEQYF.

The chain is built from TRBV27 and TRBJ2-1; 11 bases fit TRBD2. V gave up 3 bases and J gave up 6 bases; unmatched junction bases: 4. Germline loops: CDR1 MNHEY, CDR2 SMNVEV (reference sequence). The CDR3 loop spans 15 amino acids. The CDR3: CASSFGLAGFNEQFF. In DNA form, the CDR3 reads TGTGCCAGCAGTTTTGGACTAGCGGGCTTCAATGAGCAGTTCTTC.

The table lists this clonotype with a few counts. This chain joins TRBV12-3 or TRBV12-4 and TRBJ2-3, with a tentative D call TRBD2 (6 bases). Trimming removed 7 bases at V and 2 bases at J, with 16 bases between. CDR3 length: 15 amino acids. CDR3 DNA: TGTGCCAGCACCGTCACCGGGACTTTCACAGATACGCAGTATTTT. Translated: CASTVTGTFTDTQYF.

This clonotype showed up just a few times. The V gene is TRBV7-3, the J gene TRBJ2-1; D not certain. V lost 0 bases, J lost 4 bases, and 10 bases lay in between. In germline, CDR1 is SGHTA, CDR2 FQGTGA. There are 15 residues in the CDR3. This CDR3 is CASSLTGPTYNEQFF. The CDR3 nucleotides read TGTGCCAGCAGCTTAACAGGGCCTACTTACAATGAGCAGTTCTTC.

This clonotype showed up many times. One junction end disagrees with the germline gene, perhaps due to a read error. The chain joins TRBV6-5 to TRBJ2-1; D possibly matches TRBD1 or TRBD2 (6 bases each). Germline V gene sequence: CDR1 MNHEY, CDR2 SVGAGI. This CDR3 contains 15 residues. The CDR3 is CATSYYFGGLNEQFF. Written as DNA, the CDR3 is TGTGCCACCAGTTATTATTTCGGGGGCCTTAATGAGCAGTTCTTC.

The V call is TRBV20-1, the J call TRBJ1-2, with 8 positions matching TRBD1. The CDR3 loop spans 13 amino acids. Germline-derived CDR1 and CDR2 are DFQATT and SNEGSKA (reference sequence). J gave up 3 bases and V 4 bases, and 4 bases lay outside the gene matches. The chain's CDR3 is CSAKPGGDYGYTF. CDR3 DNA sequence: TGCAGTGCTAAACCAGGGGGCGACTATGGCTACACCTTC.

At least ten counts were recorded for this clonotype. V usage is TRBV7-2 and J usage is TRBJ2-7; weak D call: TRBD2 (5 bases). Trimming took 4 bases from V and 6 from J, leaving 10 bases between them. The CDR3 totals 12 residues. The V gene's germline CDR1 is SGHTA and CDR2 FQGNSA. The CDR3 protein is CASSSDFSEQYF. Written as DNA, the CDR3 is TGTGCCAGCAGCTCGGACTTCTCCGAGCAGTACTTC. The full variable domain, in which reference TRBV7-2 and TRBJ2-7 provide the parts outside the CDR3, is GAGVSQSPSNKVTEKGKDVELRCDPISGHTALYWYRQSLGQGLEFLIYFQGNSAPDKSGLPSDRFSAERTGGSVSTLTIQRTQQEDSAVYLCASSSDFSEQYFGPGTRLTVT.

This clonotype appeared a few times. This rearrangement joins TRBV12-3 or TRBV12-4 to TRBJ2-1, with D perhaps TRBD1 (6 bases). V was shortened by 5 bases and J by 9 bases, with 17 bases between the two germline ends. This CDR3 contains 14 residues. CDR3 protein: CASSLLLQGVEQFF. In nucleotides, the CDR3 is TGTGCCAGCAGTCTCCTCTTACAGGGCGTTGAGCAGTTCTTC.

The table lists this clonotype with many counts. CDR3: CASSPTSGRAYNEQFF. In DNA form, the CDR3 reads TGCGCCAGCAGCCCCACTAGCGGGAGGGCCTACAATGAGCAGTTCTTC. The chain has TRBV4-1 and TRBJ2-1; the match to TRBD2 covers 13 bases. The CDR3 runs 16 residues. Germline CDR1 MGHRA, CDR2 YSYEKL. Germline trimming cut 4 bases from V and 2 bases from J; bases unmatched to any gene: 2.

The J gene is TRBJ2-6, the V gene TRBV6-2 or TRBV6-3; 10 nucleotides line up with TRBD2. The J segment lost 2 bases and the V segment lost 2 bases, leaving 12 bases of the junction unmatched. This CDR3 has 20 amino acids. CDR1 is MNHEY, CDR2 SVGEGT, per germline. The CDR3, as DNA: TGTGCCAGCAGTTACACCGCTCTAGCGGGGGTAATTCCTGGGGCCAACGTCCTGACTTTC. As protein: CASSYTALAGVIPGANVLTF.

This clonotype was seen repeatedly, ten times or more. This chain joins TRBV15 and TRBJ2-3, with 12 nucleotides matching TRBD2. The CDR3 has 15 amino acids. From germline, CDR1 is LNHNV and CDR2 YYDKDF (reference sequence). V shed 5 bases and J 4 bases; nucleotides not matched to a gene: 4. The DNA of the CDR3 is TGTGCCACCAGCCCGCTAGCGGGAGGGTCAGATACGCAGTATTTT. Protein: CATSPLAGGSDTQYF.

This clonotype occurred many times. CDR3 sequence: CASRRGPLAPGGDEQFF. CDR3 coding DNA: TGCGCCAGCAGGAGGGGACCTCTGGCACCGGGGGGGGATGAGCAGTTCTTC. V gene TRBV5-1 combines with J gene TRBJ2-1, with 8 bases identical to TRBD2. The CDR3 runs 17 residues. Germline values: CDR1 SGHRS, CDR2 YFSETQ. After removal of 5 bases from V and 8 bases from J, the junction contained 18 bases not matched to a gene.

This clonotype came up many times. V gene TRBV6-5 combines with J gene TRBJ2-4; 8 bases are a match to TRBD2. With 3 bases clipped from V and 1 base from J, the junction kept 14 bases outside the gene matches. This CDR3 has 19 amino acids. The germline CDR1 and CDR2 sequences are MNHEY and SVGAGI. CDR3 nucleotides: TGTGCCAGCAGTTATGAGGCGGGGGGCCCCCGGCAGGCCAAAAACATTCAGTACTTC. Protein sequence: CASSYEAGGPRQAKNIQYF.